Below are 14 T cell receptor beta chains sequenced from a single sample in a study of shared clonotypes between healthy human individuals. Produced via immunoSEQ multiplex PCR; TCRdb's table is partial and in-frame only. The repertoire has more than 450,000 clones, less than 85% of them found once; the top ten carry about an eighth. Material for sequencing was PBMCs. Source of these receptors: a woman in her 40s in good health. Some clones in this sample may be carry-over from other donors' samples.

The chain couples TRBV28 to TRBJ2-7; 9 nucleotides line up with TRBD2. Germline CDR1 is MDHEN and CDR2 is SYDVKM. V was pared by 6 bases and J by 6 bases, with 9 bases of the junction left unmatched. CDR3 length: 14 amino acids. The CDR3: CASRPGLAEGEQYF. As DNA, the CDR3 is TGTGCCAGCAGACCGGGACTAGCAGAGGGCGAGCAGTACTTC.

J is TRBJ2-5 and V is TRBV7-3; 7 bases agree with TRBD1. Germline values: CDR1 SGHTA, CDR2 FQGTGA. The CDR3 extends over 13 amino acids. The ends lost 5 bases at V and 2 bases at J; junction bases unmatched: 2. The CDR3, as DNA: TGTGCCAGCAGCAGGGGACAGCAAGAGACCCAGTACTTC. The encoded protein is CASSRGQQETQYF.

The table lists this clone with a few counts. This chain uses TRBV5-1 with TRBJ2-7, with no clear D. Looked up from germline, CDR1 is SGHRS and CDR2 is YFSETQ. This CDR3 spans 14 amino acids. Between the trimmed V and J ends, which lost 2 bases and 5 bases, there was a span of 14 bases. This chain's CDR3 is CASSFNSPADEQYF. The CDR3, as DNA: TGCGCCAGCAGCTTTAACAGCCCCGCCGACGAGCAGTACTTC.

The chain couples TRBV28 to TRBJ2-7; no reliable D call. Germline lookup yields CDR1 MDHEN and CDR2 SYDVKM. Trimming took 3 bases from V and 4 from J, leaving 7 bases between them. The CDR3 extends over 12 amino acids. The CDR3 region is CASSFWIYEQYF. The CDR3 nucleotides read TGTGCCAGCAGTTTCTGGATTTACGAGCAGTACTTC.

This clone was observed a handful of times. The rearrangement links TRBV6-6 to TRBJ1-5; a weak D match, TRBD1 (5 bases). CDR1 is MNHNY and CDR2 is SVGAGI in the germline V gene (reference sequence). The CDR3 spans 13 residues. Trimming removed 5 bases from V and 6 bases from J, with 11 bases in between. CDR3 residues: CASSPRGTQPQHF. CDR3 DNA: TGTGCCAGCAGTCCCCGGGGGACTCAGCCCCAGCATTTT.

This clone was observed a single time. The V and J genes are TRBV7-8 and TRBJ2-1; 9 positions agree with TRBD1. Per the germline V gene, CDR1 is SGHVS and CDR2 is FQNEAQ. V was clipped by 5 bases and J by 5 bases; unmatched bases: 10. This CDR3 is 16 amino acids long. The CDR3 DNA follows: TGTGCCAGCAGCATGTTGGGACAGGGCTATAACAATGAGCAGTTCTTC. Its translation is CASSMLGQGYNNEQFF.

The CDR3 loop is CASSSHQAENSYGYTF. CDR3 DNA sequence: TGTGCCAGCAGCTCCCATCAGGCGGAAAACTCCTATGGCTACACCTTC. The chain uses TRBV11-1 and TRBJ1-2; D remains unclear. The CDR3 runs 16 residues. In germline, CDR1 is SGHAT, CDR2 FQDESV (reference sequence). Trimming took off 4 bases at V and 4 bases at J, with 19 bases between the two ends.

The chain has TRBV5-1 and TRBJ2-1, with 9 bases aligning to TRBD2. The CDR3 loop spans 15 amino acids. In germline, CDR1 is SGHRS, CDR2 YFSETQ. V trimming: 0 bases; J trimming: 4 bases; junction bases outside the gene matches: 2. For the CDR3, the DNA is TGCGCCAGCAGCTTGGGCGGGGGGGAATACAATGAGCAGTTCTTC. Translation gives CASSLGGGEYNEQFF.

The gene calls are TRBV29-1 and TRBJ2-2, with TRBD1 matching over 7 bases. The CDR3 loop spans 14 amino acids. V trimming: 4 bases; J trimming: 1 base; junction bases outside the gene matches: 3. Germline CDR1 SQVTM, CDR2 ANQGSEA. The CDR3 DNA reads TGCAGCGTTGCAAGGACAGGGAACACCGGGGAGCTGTTTTTT. Translated, it gives CSVARTGNTGELFF.

This clone was counted only a few times. This chain joins TRBV29-1 and TRBJ1-1; TRBD1 is a possible D gene (5 bases). The CDR3 consists of 13 residues. Germline loops: CDR1 SQVTM, CDR2 ANQGSEA. Deletions cut 5 bases from V and 1 base from J, with 11 bases between. In DNA form, the CDR3 reads TGCAGCGTTAAACCCCAGGGGAACACTGAAGCTTTCTTT. It encodes CSVKPQGNTEAFF.

The genes are TRBV5-1 and TRBJ2-7, with TRBD2 identical over 7 bases. CDR1 and CDR2 from the germline V gene are SGHRS and YFSETQ. Trimming cost V 0 bases and J 7 bases; bases outside gene matches: 10. The CDR3 has 15 amino acids. DNA for the CDR3: TGCGCCAGCAGCTTGGAGGGTGGGAGGGCGCGAGAGCAGTACTTC. It specifies CASSLEGGRAREQYF.

V usage is TRBV28 and J usage is TRBJ2-7; D gene ambiguous. The germline gives CDR1 MDHEN, CDR2 SYDVKM. CDR3 length equals 14 residues. The V and J ends lost 8 bases and 2 bases respectively, with 16 bases between them. The DNA for the CDR3 is TGTGCCAGCGTTCCCTCAGTGTACACCTACGAGCAGTACTTC. It encodes CASVPSVYTYEQYF.

This clone was picked up a small number of times. The V call is TRBV14, the J call TRBJ2-3, with a tentative D call TRBD2 (5 bases). The CDR3 consists of 16 residues. Looked up from germline, CDR1 is SGHDN and CDR2 is FVKESK. Between the trimmed V and J ends, which lost 4 bases and 1 base, there was a span of 15 bases. CDR3 DNA: TGTGCCAGCAGCCGGACCAGGACTTCTGGCACAGATACGCAGTATTTT. This encodes CASSRTRTSGTDTQYF.

The chain has TRBV5-1 and TRBJ2-6, with TRBD2 as a possible D gene (5 bases). Per the germline V gene, CDR1 is SGHRS and CDR2 is YFSETQ. With 1 base removed from V and 3 bases from J, the gap between germline ends came to 11 bases. The CDR3 contains 16 residues. CDR3 nucleotide sequence: TGCGCCAGCAGCTTGTGGGGAGAGGTTGGGGCCAACGTCCTGACTTTC. Its translation is CASSLWGEVGANVLTF.